The T cell receptor (beta chain) described here comes from a study of identical twins. This clonotype was counted only a few times. Each CDR3 protein gets one entry after TCRdb re-called the 5' RACE reads with MiXCR. The sample has about 200,000 distinct CDR3 sequences; about 11% are singletons. Sequencing was done on a sample of memory T cells sorted from blood. The TCR was taken from a man aged 50-59 years in good health.

The CDR3 DNA reads as TGTGCCAGCAGCGAGGACTACACTGAAGCTTTCTTT. It codes for CASSEDYTEAFF. The V gene is TRBV5-5, the J gene TRBJ1-1; unclear D gene. V lost 4 bases and J 3 bases, leaving 7 bases between the germline ends. The CDR3 extends over 12 amino acids. CDR1 SGHKS and CDR2 YYEKEE come from the germline V gene (reference sequence).